The 16 T cell receptor beta chains below all came from one sample that was sequenced in a study of CD8+CD57+ T cells in acquired aplastic anemia. In patients chosen for sequencing, flow cytometry had shown CD8+CD57+ cell expansion. TCR beta VDJ and CDR3 were profiled, and genomic DNA was the template. MiXCR, applied by TCRdb to the reads, yields one record per CDR3 protein. The repertoire consists of about 160,000 distinct CDR3 sequences, with 70% to 75% occurring once and the leading ten covering about 50%. The sample consisted of sorted CD4+, CD8+, or CD8+CD57+ T cells (not recorded which) from PBMCs. The receptors were sampled from a human donor with aplastic anemia.

J is TRBJ1-6 and V is TRBV5-6; D unclear. Trimming cost V 4 bases and J 7 bases, with 12 bases left between them. There are 14 residues in the CDR3. The germline CDR1 and CDR2 sequences are SGHDT and YYEEEE. The CDR3 nucleotides read TGTGCCAGCAGCATGAGGGCCTTAAATTCACCCCTCCACTTT. Amino acid sequence: CASSMRALNSPLHF.

J is TRBJ2-3 and V is TRBV6-5, with a weak D call TRBD2 (7 bases). Per the germline V gene, CDR1 is MNHEY and CDR2 is SVGAGI. The CDR3 covers 14 residues. Trimming took off 7 bases at V and 4 bases at J, with 15 bases between the two ends. DNA for the CDR3: TGTGCCAGCAAGGGGGGAGGGGATTCAGATACGCAGTATTTT. This translates into CASKGGGDSDTQYF.

The chain uses TRBV7-6 and TRBJ2-2; 16 bases are a match to TRBD2. Germline V CDR1 and CDR2: SGHVS, FNYEAQ. This CDR3 region has 21 residues. V shed 5 bases and J 3 bases; nucleotides not matched to a gene: 15. The CDR3 region is CASSITPGTSGGELDTGELFF. CDR3 bases: TGTGCCAGCAGCATAACCCCCGGGACTAGCGGGGGGGAGTTGGACACCGGGGAGCTGTTTTTT. The whole variable domain, filled in from reference TRBV7-6 and TRBJ2-2, reads GAGVSQSPRYKVTKRGQDVALRCDPISGHVSLYWYRQALGQGPEFLTYFNYEAQQDKSGLPNDRFSAERPEGSISTLTIQRTEQRDSAMYRCASSITPGTSGGELDTGELFFGEGSRLTVL.

Here the CDR3 DNA reads TGCGCCAGCAGACCCAGCGACAGCCCCTACGAGCAGTACTTC. Amino acid sequence: CASRPSDSPYEQYF. This chain uses TRBV5-1 with TRBJ2-7; D may be TRBD1 (5 bases). The CDR3 is 14 residues long. Between the trimmed V and J ends, which lost 5 bases and 2 bases, there was a span of 14 bases. Germline V gives CDR1 SGHRS, CDR2 YFSETQ.

This clonotype was detected only a few times. V gene TRBV19 combines with J gene TRBJ1-5; no definite D call. The CDR3 loop spans 14 amino acids. Germline V gene data show CDR1 as LNHDA and CDR2 as SQIVND (reference sequence). Trimming stripped 7 bases from V and 4 bases from J, with 14 bases between. CDR3 in amino acids: CASNPTQPNQPQHF. The DNA of the CDR3 is TGTGCCAGTAACCCCACACAGCCTAATCAGCCCCAGCATTTT. Combining the CDR3 with reference TRBV19 and TRBJ1-5 gives the whole variable domain DGGITQSPKYLFRKEGQNVTLSCEQNLNHDAMYWYRQDPGQGLRLIYYSQIVNDFQKGDIAEGYSVSREKKESFPLTVTSAQKNPTAFYLCASNPTQPNQPQHFGDGTRLSIL.

The rearrangement joins TRBV20-1 to TRBJ2-7; 8 bases match TRBD2. V was pared by 6 bases and J by 2 bases, with 6 bases of the junction left unmatched. Germline CDR1 is DFQATT and CDR2 is SNEGSKA (reference sequence). The CDR3 spans 13 residues. The CDR3 region is CSAKGGGTYEQYF. The CDR3 DNA sequence: TGCAGTGCAAAGGGCGGGGGGACCTACGAGCAGTACTTC.

This chain joins TRBV20-1 and TRBJ1-2; 7 bases agree with TRBD1. Germline assignment: CDR1 DFQATT and CDR2 SNEGSKA (reference sequence). V dropped 6 bases and J dropped 2; count of bases not matched to a gene: 6. The CDR3 contains 13 residues. This CDR3 reads CSAQTGQNYGYTF. The CDR3 DNA reads as TGCAGTGCCCAAACGGGACAGAACTATGGCTACACCTTC.

J is TRBJ2-7 and V is TRBV7-6, with 11 bases fitting TRBD1. The CDR3 is 18 amino acids. Germline V gives CDR1 SGHVS, CDR2 FNYEAQ. The J segment lost 4 bases and the V segment lost 2 bases, leaving 13 bases of the junction unmatched. This CDR3 is CASSLRHSEDRGRYEQYF. CDR3 in DNA: TGTGCCAGCAGCTTACGCCATTCAGAGGACAGGGGGCGGTACGAGCAGTACTTC.

This clonotype was counted a few times. The chain joins TRBV4-3 to TRBJ1-5, with TRBD1 as a possible D gene (6 bases). The CDR3 is 14 residues long. The V gene lost 4 bases and the J gene lost 4 bases, with 11 bases spanning the gap. Looked up from germline, CDR1 is LGHNA and CDR2 is YSLEER. The CDR3 protein is CASSPGGGNQPQHF. The CDR3 region has the DNA TGCGCCAGCAGCCCCGGAGGGGGAAATCAGCCCCAGCATTTT.

This clonotype was counted at least ten times. V gene TRBV12-3 or TRBV12-4 combines with J gene TRBJ1-1; maybe TRBD1 (6 bases). Trimming took 2 bases from V and 1 from J, leaving 17 bases between them. The CDR3 totals 17 residues. The CDR3 protein is CASSLRLTQGPNTEAFF. The CDR3 nucleotides are TGTGCCAGCAGTTTACGGTTGACACAGGGTCCGAACACTGAAGCTTTCTTT.

This clonotype was seen once. V and J are TRBV15 and TRBJ1-4, with a possible D match to TRBD1 (5 bases). V was shortened by 1 base and J by 8 bases, with 11 bases between the two germline ends. The CDR3 runs to 14 residues. In germline, CDR1 is LNHNV, CDR2 YYDKDF (reference sequence). DNA of the CDR3: TGTGCCACCAGCAGAGTAGGGGTGCGGGAAAAACTGTTTTTT. Translation gives CATSRVGVREKLFF.

V is TRBV5-1 and J is TRBJ2-1; D is possibly TRBD1 (5 bases). The CDR3 is made up of 13 amino acids. Germline values: CDR1 SGHRS, CDR2 YFSETQ. Trimming took off 4 bases at V and 3 bases at J, with 8 bases between the two ends. The CDR3 DNA is TGCGCCAGCAGCACCGACAGCTACAATGAGCAGTTCTTC. Its protein product is CASSTDSYNEQFF.

This rearrangement joins TRBV7-2 to TRBJ2-3; 9 nucleotides line up with TRBD2. V was clipped by 4 bases and J by 5 bases; unmatched bases: 10. CDR3 length: 16 amino acids. Per germline, CDR1 SGHTA and CDR2 FQGNSA. CDR3 sequence: CASSSRVAGVRDTQYF. For the CDR3, the DNA is TGTGCCAGCAGCTCCCGGGTAGCGGGAGTCAGAGATACGCAGTATTTT. Using reference TRBV7-2 and TRBJ2-3 for the parts outside the CDR3, the full variable domain is GAGVSQSPSNKVTEKGKDVELRCDPISGHTALYWYRQSLGQGLEFLIYFQGNSAPDKSGLPSDRFSAERTGGSVSTLTIQRTQQEDSAVYLCASSSRVAGVRDTQYFGPGTRLTVL.

The rearrangement uses TRBV2 and TRBJ2-7; D gene ambiguous. This CDR3 is built from 12 residues. The ends were cut back, 7 bases at V and 3 bases at J, with 10 bases in the middle. Germline-derived CDR1 and CDR2 are SNHLY and FYNNEI. CDR3 protein: CASTSYLYEQYF. Written as DNA, the CDR3 is TGTGCCAGCACCTCGTACCTCTACGAGCAGTACTTC.

This chain links TRBV19 with TRBJ2-7, with no clear D. The CDR3 covers 11 residues. V lost 5 bases and J lost 4, with 6 bases in between. Germline CDR1 LNHDA, CDR2 SQIVND (reference sequence). This CDR3 reads CASSQLYEQYF. In DNA, the CDR3 is TGTGCCAGTAGTCAATTGTACGAGCAGTACTTC.

In this sample, this clonotype turned up once. The junction differs from germline at one of its ends, possibly a read error. This sequence joins TRBV7-3 and TRBJ1-3, with D possibly matching TRBD1 (6 bases). The CDR3 is made up of 15 amino acids. Germline CDR1 and CDR2: SGHTA and FQGTGA. The CDR3 spells CASSSGQTSGNTVYF. In DNA, the CDR3 is TGTGCCAGCAGCTCCGGACAGACTTCTGGAAACACCGTATATTTT.